Listed below are T cell receptor beta chains from one sample, sequenced in a study of cytomegalovirus exposure and HLA in healthy donors. Sequenced by immunoSEQ multiplex PCR; TCRdb stores in-frame clones only, minus some. The sample lists 150,000 to 200,000 clones, about four fifths occurring once. The sequencing sample was made of PBMCs. All receptors derive from a woman between 45 and 60 years old in good health and CMV-seronegative. Both conserved end residues are part of each CDR3. D genes are given only for firm matches. The listing skips clone size in some rows; elsewhere it reads once, few, many or a size class.

clone size	V gene	J gene	D gene	CDR3 protein	CDR3 DNA
-	TRBV6-5	TRBJ1-5	-	CASSDLRGGGPQHF	TGTGCCAGCAGTGATTTGAGGGGAGGCGGGCCCCAGCATTTT
-	TRBV27	TRBJ2-3	TRBD2	CASALASGGAGDTQYF	TGTGCCAGCGCCCTAGCTAGCGGGGGGGCTGGAGATACGCAGTATTTT
-	TRBV28	TRBJ1-2	TRBD1	CASSLFSKGGQNYGYTF	TGTGCCAGCAGTTTATTTTCAAAAGGGGGACAGAACTATGGCTACACCTTC
-	TRBV29-1	TRBJ2-2	-	CSVGLTGELFF	TGCAGCGTTGGGCTTACCGGGGAGCTGTTTTTT
-	TRBV2	TRBJ2-2	-	CASRGTLLTGELFF	TGTGCCAGCAGAGGGACACTCCTTACCGGGGAGCTGTTTTTT
-	TRBV27	TRBJ2-7	TRBD2	CASSLSSGGAYEQYF	TGTGCCAGCAGTTTATCGTCGGGAGGAGCCTACGAGCAGTACTTC
-	TRBV5-1	TRBJ2-1	TRBD1	CASSLMVQGLYNEQFF	TGCGCCAGCAGCTTGATGGTACAGGGGCTCTACAATGAGCAGTTCTTC
-	TRBV7-2	TRBJ2-7	TRBD2	CASSLGPAGGPYEQYF	TGTGCCAGCAGCTTAGGCCCGGCGGGGGGACCCTACGAGCAGTACTTC
-	TRBV7-9	TRBJ2-4	-	CASSSQGGGAKNIQYF	TGTGCCAGCAGCTCCCAGGGAGGGGGGGCCAAAAACATTCAGTACTTC
-	TRBV7-8	TRBJ1-5	-	CASSLRNREQPQHF	TGTGCCAGCAGCTTAAGGAACAGGGAGCAGCCCCAGCATTTT
-	TRBV7-2	TRBJ2-5	-	CASSLRHPQETQYF	TGTGCCAGCAGCTTGAGACACCCTCAAGAGACCCAGTACTTC
-	TRBV5-1	TRBJ2-1	TRBD2	CASSLDAIAGVQFF	TGCGCCAGCAGCTTGGATGCGATAGCGGGAGTGCAGTTCTTC
-	TRBV11-2	TRBJ1-2	-	CASSLDGGDYGYTF	TGTGCCAGCAGCTTGGATGGGGGGGACTATGGCTACACCTTC
-	TRBV30	TRBJ1-2	-	CAWSTQPGNYGYTF	TGTGCCTGGAGCACACAGCCAGGGAACTATGGCTACACCTTC
-	TRBV5-6	TRBJ2-3	TRBD2	CASSWETSGSADTQYF	TGTGCCAGCAGCTGGGAGACTAGCGGGAGTGCAGATACGCAGTATTTT
-	TRBV7-9	TRBJ1-2	-	CASSFQETYYGYTF	TGTGCCAGCAGCTTCCAGGAAACGTACTATGGCTACACCTTC
-	TRBV6-5	TRBJ2-2	-	CASKPYGRESGELFF	TGTGCCAGCAAACCCTACGGGAGAGAGAGCGGGGAGCTGTTTTTT
-	TRBV2	TRBJ2-7	TRBD1	CASSGTGISYEQYF	TGTGCCAGCAGCGGGACAGGGATTTCCTACGAGCAGTACTTC
-	TRBV7-2	TRBJ1-1	-	CASSPRSNTEAFF	TGTGCCAGCAGCCCCCGGAGTAACACTGAAGCTTTCTTT
-	TRBV2	TRBJ2-3	-	CASSAVTRTDTQYF	TGTGCCAGCAGTGCGGTCACTCGCACAGATACGCAGTATTTT
-	TRBV4-2	TRBJ2-5	TRBD2	CASSPERRTSGLQETQYF	TGTGCCAGCAGCCCAGAACGTCGGACTAGCGGGTTACAAGAGACCCAGTACTTC
-	TRBV7-2	TRBJ1-3	-	CASSFEYSGNTIYF	TGTGCCAGCAGCTTTGAGTACTCTGGAAACACCATATATTTT
few	TRBV9	TRBJ2-7	TRBD1	CASSNPGTAYEQYF	TGTGCCAGCAGCAATCCCGGGACAGCCTACGAGCAGTACTTC
-	TRBV7-9	TRBJ2-7	TRBD2	CASSLEKLAGESSYEQYF	TGTGCCAGCAGCTTAGAAAAACTAGCGGGTGAGAGCTCCTACGAGCAGTACTTC
once	TRBV29-1	TRBJ1-4	TRBD1	CSVGQGAANEKLFF	TGCAGCGTTGGTCAGGGGGCAGCTAATGAAAAACTGTTTTTT
-	TRBV12-5	TRBJ1-6	TRBD1	CASASDRGNSPLHF	TGTGCTAGTGCCTCGGACAGGGGAAATTCACCCCTCCACTTT
-	TRBV4-1	TRBJ1-2	-	CASSQDVQSNYGYTF	TGCGCCAGCAGCCAAGATGTACAGTCTAACTATGGCTACACCTTC
-	TRBV9	TRBJ1-1	-	CASSAHPWGGQATEAFF	TGTGCCAGCAGCGCGCACCCGTGGGGGGGGCAGGCGACTGAAGCTTTCTTT
-	TRBV28	TRBJ1-5	-	CASSLGGAPQHF	TGTGCCAGCAGTTTAGGCGGAGCGCCCCAGCATTTT
-	TRBV5-1	TRBJ1-2	-	CASSSSGVSDGYTF	TGCGCCAGCAGCTCGTCCGGGGTATCGGATGGCTACACCTTC
-	TRBV4-2	TRBJ1-2	-	CASSQDPSPLGGYGYTF	TGTGCCAGCAGCCAAGATCCCTCACCCCTTGGAGGCTATGGCTACACCTTC
-	TRBV6-5	TRBJ1-3	TRBD1	CASSKDRGRGNTIYF	TGTGCCAGCAGTAAGGACAGGGGCAGAGGAAACACCATATATTTT
-	TRBV6-5	TRBJ2-1	-	CASSYRGRDNEQFF	TGTGCCAGCAGTTACAGGGGTCGTGACAATGAGCAGTTCTTC
-	TRBV29-1	TRBJ2-2	-	CSVGDTMGRLTGELFF	TGCAGCGTTGGGGACACCATGGGGAGATTAACCGGGGAGCTGTTTTTT
-	TRBV19	TRBJ1-2	-	CASSDPPRKGAYGYTF	TGTGCCAGTAGCGACCCGCCCAGGAAAGGGGCGTATGGCTACACCTTC
-	TRBV7-9	TRBJ2-7	TRBD1	CASSLGTGFYEQYF	TGTGCCAGCAGCTTAGGGACAGGCTTCTACGAGCAGTACTTC
-	TRBV25-1	TRBJ1-2	TRBD1	CASSERGDRLANYGYTF	TGTGCCAGCAGTGAGAGGGGGGACAGGTTAGCTAACTATGGCTACACCTTC
-	TRBV5-6	TRBJ2-7	-	CASSLTGFYEQYF	TGTGCCAGCAGCTTGACAGGTTTCTACGAGCAGTACTTC
-	TRBV19	TRBJ1-1	TRBD1	CASSPQTGGGTEAFF	TGTGCCAGTAGCCCACAGACAGGGGGAGGGACTGAAGCTTTCTTT
-	TRBV5-1	TRBJ1-2	-	CASSSERQAYGYTF	TGCGCCAGCAGCTCGGAGCGACAGGCCTATGGCTACACCTTC
once	TRBV5-4	TRBJ2-2	-	CASSTFVGQLNTGELFF	TGTGCCAGCAGCACATTTGTCGGACAGCTCAACACCGGGGAGCTGTTTTTT
-	TRBV27	TRBJ2-7	TRBD1	CASRMTGGYEQYF	TGTGCCAGTCGTATGACAGGGGGCTACGAGCAGTACTTC
-	TRBV18	TRBJ2-2	TRBD1	CASSPGQGASGELFF	TGTGCCAGCTCGCCGGGACAGGGGGCGTCGGGGGAGCTGTTTTTT
-	TRBV5-4	TRBJ1-1	-	CASSIGVGNTEAFF	TGTGCCAGCAGTATAGGGGTAGGGAACACTGAAGCTTTCTTT
-	TRBV18	TRBJ2-5	-	CASSRTEETQYF	TGTGCCAGCTCACGGACAGAAGAGACCCAGTACTTC
few	TRBV13	TRBJ1-4	-	CATRGTPRGATNEKLFF	TGTGCCACAAGAGGGACTCCCCGGGGGGCAACTAATGAAAAACTGTTTTTT
-	TRBV6-1	TRBJ2-5	-	CASTLGLQIEETQYF	TGTGCCAGCACTTTAGGACTGCAGATTGAAGAGACCCAGTACTTC
-	TRBV19	TRBJ1-5	TRBD1	CASSNTWTGSNQPQHF	TGTGCCAGTAGTAACACTTGGACAGGGAGCAATCAGCCCCAGCATTTT
-	TRBV5-6	TRBJ1-6	-	CASSLRRGYGGNYNSPLHF	TGTGCCAGCAGCCTCCGACGGGGTTACGGTGGGAACTATAATTCACCCCTCCACTTT
-	TRBV6-5	TRBJ1-4	TRBD1	CASSYSGTASEKLFF	TGTGCCAGCAGTTACTCTGGGACAGCCAGTGAAAAACTGTTTTTT
-	TRBV30	TRBJ2-5	-	CAWSPGATQETQYF	TGTGCCTGGAGCCCTGGAGCCACCCAAGAGACCCAGTACTTC
-	TRBV7-2	TRBJ2-7	TRBD1	CASSATGASYEQYF	TGTGCCAGCAGCGCAACAGGGGCGTCCTACGAGCAGTACTTC
-	TRBV4-1	TRBJ1-5	-	CASSQEGDSWNSNQPQHF	TGCGCCAGCAGCCAAGAGGGGGACTCCTGGAATAGCAATCAGCCCCAGCATTTT